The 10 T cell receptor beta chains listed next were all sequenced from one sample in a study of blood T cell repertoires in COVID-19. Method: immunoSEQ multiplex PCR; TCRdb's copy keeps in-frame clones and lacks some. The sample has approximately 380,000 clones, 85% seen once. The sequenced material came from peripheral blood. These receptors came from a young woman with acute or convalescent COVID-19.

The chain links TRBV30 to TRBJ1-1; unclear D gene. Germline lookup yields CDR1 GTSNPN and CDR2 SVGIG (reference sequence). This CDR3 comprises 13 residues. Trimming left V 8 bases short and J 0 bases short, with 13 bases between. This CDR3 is CAGKELMNTEAFF. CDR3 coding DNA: TGTGCCGGAAAGGAGCTTATGAACACTGAAGCTTTCTTT.

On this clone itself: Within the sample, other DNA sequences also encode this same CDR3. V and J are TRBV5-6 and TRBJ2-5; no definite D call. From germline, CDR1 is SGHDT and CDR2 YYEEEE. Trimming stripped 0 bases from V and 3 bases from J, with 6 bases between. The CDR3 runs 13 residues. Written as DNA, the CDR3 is TGTGCCAGCAGCTTGGAACTAAAAGAGACCCAGTACTTC. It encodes CASSLELKETQYF.

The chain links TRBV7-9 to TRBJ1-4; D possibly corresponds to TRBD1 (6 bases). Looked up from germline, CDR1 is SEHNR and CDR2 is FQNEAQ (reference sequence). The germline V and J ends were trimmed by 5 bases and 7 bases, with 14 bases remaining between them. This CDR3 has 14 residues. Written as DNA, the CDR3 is TGTGCCAGCAGCCCTCAGGGGTTCGGTGAAAAACTGTTTTTT. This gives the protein CASSPQGFGEKLFF.

The CDR3 coding sequence is TGTGCCAGCAGCGACCCCCCAACTAGCGGGGGAAACAATGAGCAGTTCTTC. It codes for CASSDPPTSGGNNEQFF. The chain recombines TRBV3-1 (or the pseudogene TRBV3-2) with TRBJ2-1; 11 bases map to TRBD2. The CDR3 runs 17 residues. Germline trimming cut 5 bases from V and 5 bases from J; bases unmatched to any gene: 11. Germline CDR1 is LGHDT and CDR2 is YNNKEL (reference sequence).

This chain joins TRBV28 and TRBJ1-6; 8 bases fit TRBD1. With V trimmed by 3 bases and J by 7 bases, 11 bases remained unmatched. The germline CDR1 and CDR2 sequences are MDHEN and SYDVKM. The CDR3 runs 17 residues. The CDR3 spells CASSFFFRTGKNSPLHF. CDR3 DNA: TGTGCCAGCAGTTTTTTCTTCAGGACAGGGAAAAATTCACCCCTCCACTTT.

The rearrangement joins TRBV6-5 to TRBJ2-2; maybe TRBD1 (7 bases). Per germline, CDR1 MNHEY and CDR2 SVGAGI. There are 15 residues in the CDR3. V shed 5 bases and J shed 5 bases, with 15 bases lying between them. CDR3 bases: TGTGCCAGCAGTCAGGGGGGAATGTGGACCGGGGAGCTGTTTTTT. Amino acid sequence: CASSQGGMWTGELFF.

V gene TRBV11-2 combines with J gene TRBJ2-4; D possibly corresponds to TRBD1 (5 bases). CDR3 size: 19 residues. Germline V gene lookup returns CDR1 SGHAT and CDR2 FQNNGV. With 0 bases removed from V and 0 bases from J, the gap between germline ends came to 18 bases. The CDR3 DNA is TGTGCCAGCAGCTTAGATTGGCAGGGATTCGAACTAGCCAAAAACATTCAGTACTTC. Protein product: CASSLDWQGFELAKNIQYF.

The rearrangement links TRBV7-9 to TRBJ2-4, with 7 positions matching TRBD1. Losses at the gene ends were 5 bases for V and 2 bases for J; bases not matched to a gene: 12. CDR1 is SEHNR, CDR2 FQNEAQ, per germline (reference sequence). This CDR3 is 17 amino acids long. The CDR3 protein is CASSPGVGGAPKNIQYF. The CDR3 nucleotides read TGTGCCAGCAGCCCAGGGGTAGGGGGCGCTCCCAAAAACATTCAGTACTTC.

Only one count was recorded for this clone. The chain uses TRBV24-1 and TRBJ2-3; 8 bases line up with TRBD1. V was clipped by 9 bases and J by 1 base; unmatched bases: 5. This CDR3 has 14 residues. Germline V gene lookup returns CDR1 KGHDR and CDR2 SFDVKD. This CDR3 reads CATDPGQGTDTQYF. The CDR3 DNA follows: TGTGCCACCGACCCGGGACAGGGCACAGATACGCAGTATTTT.

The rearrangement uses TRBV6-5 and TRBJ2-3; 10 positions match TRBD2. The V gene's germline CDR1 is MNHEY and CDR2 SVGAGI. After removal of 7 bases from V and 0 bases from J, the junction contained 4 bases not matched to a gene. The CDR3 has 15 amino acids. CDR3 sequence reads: CASTILAGSTDTQYF. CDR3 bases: TGTGCCAGCACTATACTAGCGGGAAGCACAGATACGCAGTATTTT.